This TCR beta chain was retrieved from a study of blood T cell repertoires in COVID-19. On the study more broadly: COVID-19 samples from acute and convalescent phases originated in the United States, Italy and Spain. From T cells, B-cell-depleted T cells, or PBMCs came the material, which was cDNA or gDNA.

The CDR3 loop spans 12 amino acids. V lost 5 bases, J lost 5 bases, and 9 bases lay in between. Profiling relied on immunoSEQ multiplex PCR, and the TCRdb table lists in-frame clones only, not all of them. The sample records roughly 440,000 clones, approximately 90% being singletons. Those enrolled in Seattle joined during active infection and were followed longitudinally afterward. The V gene is TRBV12-3 or TRBV12-4, the J gene TRBJ2-5, with D unresolved. The clonotype was recovered from a woman aged 50 to 60 with COVID-19, enrolled during active disease. Sequenced: peripheral blood. The CDR3 reads CASSRGLETQYF. CDR3 bases: TGTGCCAGCAGTCGAGGTCTTGAGACCCAGTACTTC.